This T cell receptor (beta chain) was recorded in a study of beta chain features in type 1 diabetes. The sequenced template was cDNA made from the entire isolated RNA. Libraries were prepared by immunoSEQ multiplex PCR; TCRdb keeps only in-frame clonotypes and omits some of them. The data contain under 200,000 clones, less than 9.5% of them singletons. The sequenced material came from central memory CD4+ T cells from blood. The TCR originated in a woman between 18 and 29 years old in good health.

CDR3 residues: CASGLRSASYEQYF. As DNA, the CDR3 is TGTGCCAGCGGTCTGAGGAGCGCCTCCTACGAGCAGTACTTC. The chain couples TRBV27 to TRBJ2-7, with D unclear. Germline lookup yields CDR1 MNHEY and CDR2 SMNVEV (reference sequence). The CDR3 length is 14 residues. The V end was cut by 8 bases, the J end by 0 bases, with 14 bases between.